The sequence of this TCR beta chain was determined in a study of blood T cell repertoires in COVID-19. The V end was cut by 4 bases, the J end by 2 bases, with 11 bases between. The germline gives CDR1 LNHDA, CDR2 SQIVND (reference sequence). The CDR3 has 15 residues. Clones were read by immunoSEQ multiplex PCR, and TCRdb kept only the in-frame ones, dropping some. The data show about 46,000 clones, 75% to 90% seen once. The sample taken for sequencing was peripheral blood. The J gene is TRBJ1-4, the V gene TRBV19, with D tentatively TRBD1 (5 bases). The receptor's source is a human donor with active COVID-19. The donor label of this sample is uncertain. This CDR3 is CASSTVRGTNEKLFF. The CDR3 DNA reads TGTGCCAGTAGTACCGTTCGGGGGACTAATGAAAAACTGTTTTTT.